The entry below describes one T cell receptor beta chain. Its cognate antigen is unknown. This sample stems from a study of post-analysis software for immune sequencing data. At the level of the study: The disease courses covered relapsing-remitting, secondary progressive and progressive-relapsing multiple sclerosis.

Germline assignment: CDR1 SGHTA and CDR2 FQGTGA. This CDR3 has 14 amino acids. Researchers reported that TCR beta cDNA libraries carried unique molecular identifiers. From approximately 0.95 to 9.8 million T cells, 400,000 to 650,000 cDNA molecules were obtained. One entry per CDR3 protein, called by TCRdb with MiXCR from the PCR reads. The sample lists about 500,000 distinct CDR3 sequences, roughly 45% seen once, with around an eighth in the top ten. Study results and limitations: Analysis by F measure revealed that same-batch samples clustered strongly together. Compared against controls, patients with multiple sclerosis displayed significantly lower normalized Chao1 diversity. Controls showed lower frequencies than patients for five TRBV segments, and TRBV5-6, TRBV5-1 and TRBV20-1 were among these.

The sequence derives from a girl aged 5-17 years with multiple sclerosis. What was sequenced was blood. This chain connects TRBV7-3 to TRBJ2-5; 7 nucleotides line up with TRBD2. TRBJ2-7 matches the DNA end more closely, so the J call is doubtful. The CDR3 loop reads CASSFGGGAYEQYF. The CDR3 coding sequence is TGTGCCAGCAGCTTTGGGGGAGGGGCCTACGAGCAGTACTTC.